This TCR beta chain is drawn from a study of T cell repertoires in cytomegalovirus infection. Turning to the study itself: Public TCR beta signatures were indicative of both CMV infection and a matching HLA type. General study points: CMV-specific TCR beta clonotypes restricted by HLA-C dominated the ex vivo response.

TCRdb re-derived calls from the reads in MiXCR, one entry per CDR3 protein. The sample shows 550,000 to 700,000 distinct CDR3 sequences, about 40% of them seen only once. The CDR3 runs to 13 residues. Germline CDR1 and CDR2: MNHNS and SASEGT. V was trimmed by 4 bases and J by 5 bases, leaving 11 bases between them. This clonotype was observed a few times. Its antigen remains unknown. The sample was cultured PBMCs, taken from culture after CMV antigen stimulation. This TCR was recovered from a human donor in good health (CMV status not recorded). Some clones in this sample may be carry-over from other donors' samples. The rearrangement links TRBV6-1 to TRBJ1-2, with a weak D call TRBD1 (5 bases). The CDR3 nucleotides read TGTGCCAGCAGTGCGGGACCGTTATATGGCTACACCTTC. Translation: CASSAGPLYGYTF.